Listed here are 5 T cell receptor beta chains from one sample, sequenced in a study of CD8+ T cells in alopecia areata. Treatment specified: oral pan-JAK inhibitor, 5-10 mg twice daily. Reverse transcription of extracted RNA yielded cDNA, which provided the sequencing template. The protocol was immunoSEQ multiplex PCR, while the TCRdb copy is restricted to in-frame clones and leaves out a portion. The table includes more than 150,000 clones, roughly 53% detected once. The specimen comprised CD8+ T cells sorted from blood, sampled at week 24, from a patient treated with tofacitinib. The receptors were gathered from a human donor with alopecia areata.

This chain uses TRBV7-9 with TRBJ1-1; D uncertain. The V end lost 2 bases, the J end lost 11 bases, and 12 bases lay between the germline ends. The CDR3 is 12 residues long. Germline V gene sequence: CDR1 SEHNR, CDR2 FQNEAQ (reference sequence). CDR3 in DNA: TGTGCCAGCAGCTTATCCGGTAGTTCCGCTTTCTTT. Translating it yields CASSLSGSSAFF.

The chain recombines TRBV6-1 with TRBJ2-7, with D perhaps TRBD1 (7 bases). The CDR3 spans 16 residues. V was clipped by 2 bases and J by 0 bases, with 14 bases between them. CDR1 is MNHNS and CDR2 is SASEGT in the germline V gene. CDR3 nucleotides: TGTGCCAGCAGTGAACTCAGGGGGGAAGACTCCTACGAGCAGTACTTC. Translating it yields CASSELRGEDSYEQYF.

This clone has a single count. The rearrangement uses TRBV7-9 and TRBJ1-2; 11 bases map to TRBD1. This CDR3 has 15 residues. Losses at the gene ends were 5 bases for V and 4 bases for J; bases not matched to a gene: 6. The germline V gene has CDR1 SEHNR and CDR2 FQNEAQ (reference sequence). The CDR3 DNA follows: TGTGCCAGCAGCGACGGACAGGGGGCCTCCTATGGCTACACCTTC. It is translated as CASSDGQGASYGYTF.

This clone has more than one count but fewer than ten. V and J are TRBV15 and TRBJ2-3; 10 nucleotides agree with TRBD2. The CDR3 totals 17 residues. Germline V CDR1 and CDR2: LNHNV, YYDKDF (reference sequence). V was pared by 2 bases and J by 2 bases, with 7 bases of the junction left unmatched. This CDR3 is CATSRIRTSGVTDTQYF. The DNA of the CDR3 is TGTGCCACCAGCAGAATAAGGACTAGCGGAGTCACAGATACGCAGTATTTT.

This chain uses TRBV30 with TRBJ1-2; unclear D gene. The CDR3 runs to 14 residues. Germline CDR1 GTSNPN, CDR2 SVGIG (reference sequence). V lost 8 bases to trimming and J lost 4 bases, with 20 bases between them. The CDR3: CALSLSTEGYGYTF. CDR3 nucleotides: TGTGCCCTAAGCCTAAGTACAGAGGGCTATGGCTACACCTTC. Full variable domain (remainder filled in from reference TRBV30 and TRBJ1-2): SQTIHQWPATLVQPVGSPLSLECTVEGTSNPNLYWYRQAAGRGLQLLFYSVGIGQISSEVPQNLSASRPQDRQFILSSKKLLLSDSGFYLCALSLSTEGYGYTFGSGTRLTVV.